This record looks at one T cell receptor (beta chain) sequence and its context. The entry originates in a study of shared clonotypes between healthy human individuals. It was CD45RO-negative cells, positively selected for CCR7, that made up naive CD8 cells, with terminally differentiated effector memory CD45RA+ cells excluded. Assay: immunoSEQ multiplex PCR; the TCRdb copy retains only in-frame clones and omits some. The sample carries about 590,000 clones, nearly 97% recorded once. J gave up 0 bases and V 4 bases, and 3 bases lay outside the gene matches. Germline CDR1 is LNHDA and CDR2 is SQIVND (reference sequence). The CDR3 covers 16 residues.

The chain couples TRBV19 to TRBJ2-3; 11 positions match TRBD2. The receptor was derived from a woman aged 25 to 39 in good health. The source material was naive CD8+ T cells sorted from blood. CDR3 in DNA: TGTGCCAGTAGTACCCGGACTAGCGGGAGCACAGATACGCAGTATTTT. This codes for CASSTRTSGSTDTQYF.